This T cell receptor beta chain was obtained from a study of T cell changes during pregnancy in multiple sclerosis. Sequenced by immunoSEQ multiplex PCR; TCRdb stores in-frame clones only, minus some. The data contain over 30,000 clones, approximately 92% of them singletons. Germline V gives CDR1 SGHVS, CDR2 FQNEAQ. V lost 0 bases to trimming and J lost 9 bases, with 18 bases between them. The CDR3 totals 16 residues. This rearrangement joins TRBV7-8 to TRBJ1-5, with D possibly TRBD1 on 5 matching bases. The sequencing sample was made of PBMCs (not recorded whether the cells were cultured). The TCR was taken from a female donor with multiple sclerosis, enrolled in a pregnancy study. The CDR3 coding sequence is TGTGCCAGCAGCTTAGCGCGTTTCGGCAGGGAGGTGCCCCAGCATTTT. The encoded protein is CASSLARFGREVPQHF.